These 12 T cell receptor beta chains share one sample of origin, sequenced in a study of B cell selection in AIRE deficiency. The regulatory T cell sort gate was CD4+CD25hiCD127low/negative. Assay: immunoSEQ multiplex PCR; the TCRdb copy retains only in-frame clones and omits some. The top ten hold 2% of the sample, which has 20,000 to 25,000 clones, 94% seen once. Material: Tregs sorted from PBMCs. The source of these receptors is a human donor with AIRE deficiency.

The CDR3 reads CASSPHLGKYNEQFF. CDR3 nucleotide sequence: TGTGCCAGCAGCCCACACTTAGGAAAATACAATGAGCAGTTCTTC. The genes are TRBV7-2 and TRBJ2-1; D ambiguous. The germline V gene has CDR1 SGHTA and CDR2 FQGNSA. V was cut by 5 bases and J by 4 bases, with 15 bases left in between. This CDR3 contains 15 residues. The full variable domain, in which reference TRBV7-2 and TRBJ2-1 provide the parts outside the CDR3, is GAGVSQSPSNKVTEKGKDVELRCDPISGHTALYWYRQSLGQGLEFLIYFQGNSAPDKSGLPSDRFSAERTGGSVSTLTIQRTQQEDSAVYLCASSPHLGKYNEQFFGPGTRLTVL.

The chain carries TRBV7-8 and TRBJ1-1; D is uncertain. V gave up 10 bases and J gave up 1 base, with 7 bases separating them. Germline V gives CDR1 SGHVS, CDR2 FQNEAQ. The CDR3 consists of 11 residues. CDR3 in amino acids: CATQENTEAFF. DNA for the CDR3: TGTGCCACTCAGGAGAACACTGAAGCTTTCTTT.

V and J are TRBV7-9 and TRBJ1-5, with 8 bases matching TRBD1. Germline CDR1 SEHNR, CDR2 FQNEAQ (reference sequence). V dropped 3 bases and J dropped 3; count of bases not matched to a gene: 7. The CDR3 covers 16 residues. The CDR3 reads CASSLDRARFNQPQHF. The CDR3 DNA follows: TGTGCCAGCAGCTTGGACAGGGCCCGTTTCAATCAGCCCCAGCATTTT.

The CDR3 DNA reads as TGTGCCAGCAGCTTAGCGCCACAGGGAGGCACTGAAGCTTTCTTT. Protein product: CASSLAPQGGTEAFF. The chain recombines TRBV7-9 with TRBJ1-1; TRBD1 is a possible D gene (6 bases). V was cut by 0 bases and J by 4 bases, with 12 bases left in between. The CDR3 extends over 15 amino acids. Germline V gene data show CDR1 as SEHNR and CDR2 as FQNEAQ (reference sequence).

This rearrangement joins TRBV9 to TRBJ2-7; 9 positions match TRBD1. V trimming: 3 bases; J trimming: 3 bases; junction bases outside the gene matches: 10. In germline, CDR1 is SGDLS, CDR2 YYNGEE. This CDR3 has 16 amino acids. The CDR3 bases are TGTGCCAGCAGCGCCCTCACGGACAGGGGCCTCTACGAGCAGTACTTC. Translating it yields CASSALTDRGLYEQYF.

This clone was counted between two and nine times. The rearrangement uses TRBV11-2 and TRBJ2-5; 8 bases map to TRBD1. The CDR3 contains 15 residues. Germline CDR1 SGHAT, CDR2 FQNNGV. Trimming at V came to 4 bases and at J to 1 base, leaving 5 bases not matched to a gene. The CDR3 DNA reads TGTGCCAGCAGCTCGGGGACAGGTTCCCAAGAGACCCAGTACTTC. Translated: CASSSGTGSQETQYF.

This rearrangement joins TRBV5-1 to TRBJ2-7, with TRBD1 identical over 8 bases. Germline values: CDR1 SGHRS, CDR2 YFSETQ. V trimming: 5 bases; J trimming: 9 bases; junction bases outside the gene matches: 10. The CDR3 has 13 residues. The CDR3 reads CASSQRQGWWQYF. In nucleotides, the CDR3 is TGCGCCAGCAGTCAGCGACAGGGGTGGTGGCAGTACTTC.

The CDR3 protein is CASRAWRASNYGYTF. The CDR3 nucleotides are TGTGCCAGTAGGGCTTGGAGGGCCAGTAACTATGGCTACACCTTC. V usage is TRBV19 and J usage is TRBJ1-2; no clear D gene. CDR3 size: 15 residues. CDR1 and CDR2 (germline): LNHDA, SQIVND (reference sequence). The V end was cut by 6 bases, the J end by 1 base, with 15 bases between.

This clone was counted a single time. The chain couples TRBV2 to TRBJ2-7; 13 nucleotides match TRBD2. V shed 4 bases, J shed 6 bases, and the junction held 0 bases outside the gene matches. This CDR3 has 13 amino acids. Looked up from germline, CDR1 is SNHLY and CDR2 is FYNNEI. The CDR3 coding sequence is TGTGCCAGCAGTGGGACTAGCGGGAGCGAGCAGTACTTC. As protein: CASSGTSGSEQYF.

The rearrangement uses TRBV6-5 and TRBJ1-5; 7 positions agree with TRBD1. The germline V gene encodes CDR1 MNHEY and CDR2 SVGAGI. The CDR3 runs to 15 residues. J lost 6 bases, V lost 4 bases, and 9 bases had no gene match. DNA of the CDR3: TGTGCCAGCAGTTTAGGGGGCGCGAGTGCTCAGCCCCAGCATTTT. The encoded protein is CASSLGGASAQPQHF.

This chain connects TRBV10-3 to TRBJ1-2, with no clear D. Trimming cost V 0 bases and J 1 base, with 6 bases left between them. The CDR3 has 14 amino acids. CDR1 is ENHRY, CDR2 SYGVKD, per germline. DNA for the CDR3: TGTGCCATCAGTGAGTCCGATTTTAACTATGGCTACACCTTC. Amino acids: CAISESDFNYGYTF.

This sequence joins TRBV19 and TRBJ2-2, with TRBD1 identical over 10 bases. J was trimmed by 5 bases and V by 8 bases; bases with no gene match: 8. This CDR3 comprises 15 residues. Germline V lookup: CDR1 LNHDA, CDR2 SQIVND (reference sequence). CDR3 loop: CASGPGQGRTGELFF. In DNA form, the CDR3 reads TGTGCCAGTGGCCCGGGACAGGGGAGGACCGGGGAGCTGTTTTTT.